These 10 T cell receptor beta chains were all obtained from the same sample, sequenced in a study of T-cell reconstitution after alpha-beta-depleted transplantation in children. Unique molecular identifiers were incorporated during preparation of the TCRbeta library. TCRdb re-called the PCR reads with MiXCR, one entry per CDR3 protein. The sample has 750,000 to 950,000 distinct CDR3 sequences; around 17% are singletons. The specimen comprised PBMCs, mostly from graft donor cells, sampled 360 days after TCRalphabeta/CD19-depleted stem cell transplant. Source of these receptors: a male patient between 10 and 17 years old who had a stem cell transplant for acute lymphoblastic leukemia, so the T cells may come from the graft donor.

At least ten counts were recorded for this clonotype. The chain links TRBV5-1 to TRBJ2-7, with TRBD2 matching over 11 bases. The ends lost 0 bases at V and 2 bases at J; junction bases unmatched: 4. In germline, CDR1 is SGHRS, CDR2 YFSETQ. This CDR3 spans 16 amino acids. CDR3 loop: CASSLGWGLAAYEQYF. In nucleotides, the CDR3 is TGCGCCAGCAGCTTGGGGTGGGGACTAGCGGCCTACGAGCAGTACTTC.

The chain combines TRBV9 with TRBJ2-2; 7 nucleotides match TRBD1. Losses at the gene ends were 3 bases for V and 5 bases for J; bases not matched to a gene: 10. The CDR3 runs 16 residues. Per germline, CDR1 SGDLS and CDR2 YYNGEE. DNA of the CDR3: TGTGCCAGCAGCGCAGAGGGGGCGCTTACGACCGGGGAGCTGTTTTTT. Protein sequence: CASSAEGALTTGELFF.

The chain carries TRBV4-1 and TRBJ2-7; no reliable D call. This CDR3 spans 16 amino acids. Germline CDR1 is MGHRA and CDR2 is YSYEKL. The V end was cut by 2 bases, the J end by 0 bases, with 14 bases between. CDR3 sequence (DNA): TGCGCCAGCAGCCAAAGCGCAGGCCCGAGCTCCTACGAGCAGTACTTC. Translation: CASSQSAGPSSYEQYF.

In this sample, this clonotype turned up many times. This sequence joins TRBV29-1 and TRBJ2-4; the match to TRBD1 covers 9 bases. The CDR3 has 16 amino acids. Germline CDR1 and CDR2: SQVTM and ANQGSEA. J was trimmed by 1 base and V by 4 bases; bases with no gene match: 8. Written as DNA, the CDR3 is TGCAGCGTTGCGGAAAACAGGGGGCTTGCCAAAAACATTCAGTACTTC. Translated: CSVAENRGLAKNIQYF.

The V call is TRBV7-8, the J call TRBJ2-1; no clear D gene. Deletions cut 0 bases from V and 2 bases from J, with 8 bases between. Germline CDR1 is SGHVS and CDR2 is FQNEAQ. The CDR3 is 15 amino acids. The CDR3 DNA is TGTGCCAGCAGCTTAGCATCCATACCCTACAATGAGCAGTTCTTC. Encoded protein: CASSLASIPYNEQFF. Combining the CDR3 with reference TRBV7-8 and TRBJ2-1 gives the whole variable domain GAGVSQSPRYKVAKRGQDVALRCDPISGHVSLFWYQQALGQGPEFLTYFQNEAQLDKSGLPSDRFFAERPEGSVSTLKIQRTQQEDSAVYLCASSLASIPYNEQFFGPGTRLTVL.

This clonotype was seen many times. The chain uses TRBV20-1 and TRBJ2-7; 11 bases agree with TRBD1. V lost 6 bases, J lost 0 bases, and 7 bases stayed unmatched. The CDR3 runs 15 residues. CDR1 is DFQATT, CDR2 SNEGSKA, per germline (reference sequence). The CDR3 nucleotides read TGCAGTGCCCCTGGGGGGACAGGGGGCTCCTACGAGCAGTACTTC. This codes for CSAPGGTGGSYEQYF.

V usage is TRBV18 and J usage is TRBJ2-1; no clear D. The length of the CDR3 is 16 residues. V dropped 3 bases and J dropped 4 bases, with 16 bases sitting between them. Germline lookup yields CDR1 KGHSH and CDR2 LQKENI. CDR3 in DNA: TGTGCCAGCTCACCTGGACCCAGTTCCAATTACAATGAGCAGTTCTTC. This sequence encodes CASSPGPSSNYNEQFF.

This clonotype was counted at least ten times. The rearrangement links TRBV5-1 to TRBJ2-7; D ambiguous. The CDR3 extends over 14 amino acids. The germline V gene has CDR1 SGHRS and CDR2 YFSETQ. The ends were cut back, 0 bases at V and 0 bases at J, with 7 bases in the middle. The CDR3 DNA reads TGCGCCAGCAGCTTGGTAGCCCTCTCCTACGAGCAGTACTTC. Translation gives CASSLVALSYEQYF.

This chain joins TRBV4-1 and TRBJ1-4; D is ambiguous. This CDR3 comprises 14 residues. The germline V gene encodes CDR1 MGHRA and CDR2 YSYEKL. Trimming took 4 bases from V and 8 from J, leaving 14 bases between them. CDR3 nucleotides: TGCGCCAGCAGCCGGACTCCCGCCCCCGAAAAACTGTTTTTT. Translation gives CASSRTPAPEKLFF.

This clonotype was observed many times. The rearrangement links TRBV10-3 to TRBJ2-7, with D possibly TRBD1 on 6 matching bases. The CDR3 contains 15 residues. Germline assignment: CDR1 ENHRY and CDR2 SYGVKD. V lost 5 bases and J 2 bases, leaving 16 bases between the germline ends. The CDR3 sequence is CAISKDRPTTYEQYF. As DNA, the CDR3 is TGTGCCATCAGTAAAGACAGGCCAACGACCTACGAGCAGTACTTC.